One and the same sample provided the 28 T cell receptor beta chains below, sequenced in a study of blood T cell repertoires in COVID-19. The assay was immunoSEQ multiplex PCR, and TCRdb's table has in-frame clones only and misses some. The sample gives some 130,000 clones, around 86% of which show up once; more than 15% is in the top ten. What was sequenced was PBMCs or T cells enriched from blood (not recorded which). These receptors were obtained from a man aged 25-45 years who had recovered from COVID-19.

The chain combines TRBV5-1 with TRBJ1-1; maybe TRBD1 (6 bases). Germline values: CDR1 SGHRS, CDR2 YFSETQ. V lost 1 base and J 0 bases, leaving 13 bases between the germline ends. This CDR3 contains 16 residues. CDR3 sequence (DNA): TGCGCCAGCAGCTTGACCCCACAGGGTATGAACACTGAAGCTTTCTTT. Its protein product is CASSLTPQGMNTEAFF.

Here the CDR3 reads CASSHGTGGNYGYTF. CDR3 DNA sequence: TGTGCCAGCAGCCATGGGACAGGGGGTAACTATGGCTACACCTTC. This chain connects TRBV3-1 (or the pseudogene TRBV3-2) to TRBJ1-2; 11 nucleotides align to TRBD1. CDR1 is LGHDT, CDR2 YNNKEL, per germline (reference sequence). The CDR3 sequence is 15 residues long. The junction had 1 base not matched to a gene; V was cut back by 3 bases and J by 1 base.

The V call is TRBV7-2, the J call TRBJ1-2; 7 bases align to TRBD1. The V gene's germline CDR1 is SGHTA and CDR2 FQGNSA. With 1 base clipped from V and 7 bases from J, the junction kept 9 bases outside the gene matches. The CDR3 sequence is 15 residues long. The CDR3 DNA reads TGTGCCAGCAGCTTAGATCGTAGACAGGGACTTGGCTACACCTTC. Amino acids: CASSLDRRQGLGYTF.

The chain joins TRBV3-1 (or the pseudogene TRBV3-2) to TRBJ2-1; D gene unclear. The CDR3 covers 17 residues. Germline V gene lookup returns CDR1 LGHDT and CDR2 YNNKEL (reference sequence). V dropped 0 bases and J dropped 0 bases, with 12 bases sitting between them. CDR3 in amino acids: CASSQDLNVNSYNEQFF. The CDR3, as DNA: TGTGCCAGCAGCCAAGATCTAAACGTCAACTCCTACAATGAGCAGTTCTTC.

V is TRBV5-1 and J is TRBJ2-5; D unresolved. V dropped 3 bases and J dropped 3 bases, with 6 bases sitting between them. This CDR3 has 12 amino acids. Germline values: CDR1 SGHRS, CDR2 YFSETQ. The CDR3 nucleotides read TGCGCCAGCAGCTCCGAGAAAGAGACCCAGTACTTC. Its protein product is CASSSEKETQYF.

The genes are TRBV19 and TRBJ1-1; 8 nucleotides line up with TRBD1. Per the germline V gene, CDR1 is LNHDA and CDR2 is SQIVND (reference sequence). The CDR3 runs to 12 residues. Trimming took 10 bases from V and 2 from J; bases not matched to a gene: 3. The CDR3 sequence: CATGQGNTEAFF. CDR3 nucleotide sequence: TGTGCCACAGGACAGGGAAACACTGAAGCTTTCTTT.

V is TRBV11-1 and J is TRBJ2-7, with D maybe TRBD1 (5 bases). V was trimmed by 7 bases and J by 2 bases, leaving 15 bases between them. This CDR3 is built from 14 residues. CDR1 and CDR2 from the germline V gene are SGHAT and FQDESV (reference sequence). The CDR3 sequence: CASKPLTGTYEQYF. Written as DNA, the CDR3 is TGTGCCAGCAAACCCCTTACAGGTACCTACGAGCAGTACTTC.

The rearrangement links TRBV5-1 to TRBJ2-2, with D tentatively TRBD2 (6 bases). This CDR3 is 17 amino acids long. Germline values: CDR1 SGHRS, CDR2 YFSETQ. Trimming stripped 0 bases from V and 1 base from J, with 13 bases between. The CDR3 spells CASSLGPEGLNTGELFF. CDR3 DNA sequence: TGCGCCAGCAGCTTGGGTCCGGAGGGGTTGAACACCGGGGAGCTGTTTTTT.

This sequence joins TRBV5-5 and TRBJ1-4; D is perhaps TRBD1 (5 bases). This CDR3 is built from 15 residues. Germline CDR1 SGHKS, CDR2 YYEKEE (reference sequence). V was cut by 4 bases and J by 4 bases, with 14 bases left in between. This CDR3 is CASSGPRGGNEKLFF. CDR3 DNA sequence: TGTGCCAGCAGCGGACCACGGGGGGGTAATGAAAAACTGTTTTTT.

V is TRBV5-4 and J is TRBJ2-3; D perhaps matches TRBD2 (6 bases). This CDR3 is 14 amino acids long. Per the germline V gene, CDR1 is SGHNT and CDR2 is YYREEE (reference sequence). Between the trimmed V and J ends, which lost 4 bases and 5 bases, there was a span of 14 bases. The CDR3 region has the DNA TGTGCCAGCAGCCTCCGACTAGATATAGATACGCAGTATTTT. It specifies CASSLRLDIDTQYF.

The J gene is TRBJ2-3, the V gene TRBV20-1; D not certain. Germline V lookup: CDR1 DFQATT, CDR2 SNEGSKA (reference sequence). V lost 3 bases, J lost 5 bases, and 6 bases lay in between. This CDR3 is built from 11 residues. The CDR3 sequence is CSASSGDTQYF. CDR3 in DNA: TGCAGTGCTAGTTCGGGAGATACGCAGTATTTT.

The chain couples TRBV5-1 to TRBJ1-6; D ambiguous. Per the germline V gene, CDR1 is SGHRS and CDR2 is YFSETQ. V was clipped by 4 bases and J by 0 bases, with 11 bases between them. This CDR3 has 16 residues. CDR3: CASSPDGSSYNSPLHF. The CDR3 bases are TGCGCCAGCAGCCCCGACGGGAGCTCCTATAATTCACCCCTCCACTTT.

The rearrangement uses TRBV7-8 and TRBJ2-5; 9 bases are a match to TRBD1. This CDR3 region has 14 residues. From germline, CDR1 is SGHVS and CDR2 FQNEAQ. Trimming cost V 7 bases and J 4 bases; bases outside gene matches: 7. CDR3 sequence: CASIERDRVETQYF. CDR3 coding DNA: TGTGCCAGCATCGAACGGGACAGGGTAGAGACCCAGTACTTC.

The V call is TRBV3-1 (or the pseudogene TRBV3-2), the J call TRBJ2-2; the match to TRBD2 covers 8 bases. J gave up 5 bases and V 4 bases, and 6 bases lay outside the gene matches. The CDR3 sequence is 15 residues long. Looked up from germline, CDR1 is LGHDT and CDR2 is YNNKEL (reference sequence). CDR3 sequence: CASSPLREGTGELFF. The CDR3 DNA reads as TGTGCCAGCAGCCCTCTACGGGAGGGGACCGGGGAGCTGTTTTTT.

The chain is built from TRBV7-9 and TRBJ1-4; D remains unclear. The ends were cut back, 1 base at V and 7 bases at J, with 13 bases in the middle. CDR3 length: 15 amino acids. The V gene's germline CDR1 is SEHNR and CDR2 FQNEAQ (reference sequence). DNA of the CDR3: TGTGCCAGCAGCTTAGTGGCCAGTACGATTGAAAAACTGTTTTTT. Its protein product is CASSLVASTIEKLFF.

The V and J genes are TRBV6-1 and TRBJ1-5; 10 bases match TRBD1. The germline V gene encodes CDR1 MNHNS and CDR2 SASEGT. V lost 3 bases and J lost 5; bases outside the gene matches: 4. This CDR3 contains 15 residues. The CDR3 DNA reads as TGTGCCAGCAGTGATAGGACAGGGGGGGATCAGCCCCAGCATTTT. Amino acid sequence: CASSDRTGGDQPQHF.

This chain uses TRBV7-8 with TRBJ2-7, with 9 positions matching TRBD2. V gave up 1 base and J gave up 2 bases; unmatched junction bases: 3. The CDR3 is made up of 15 amino acids. Germline V lookup: CDR1 SGHVS, CDR2 FQNEAQ. The CDR3 nucleotides are TGTGCCAGCAGCTTAGGCGGGGGGGGGCCCTACGAGCAGTACGTC. Its translation: CASSLGGGGPYEQYV.

The CDR3 nucleotides are TGTGCCAGCAGCGCCACGGGACTAGCGGTCTACAATGAGCAGTTCTTC. Translated, it gives CASSATGLAVYNEQFF. The V and J genes are TRBV7-9 and TRBJ2-1, with 11 bases matching TRBD2. The CDR3 runs to 16 residues. Losses at the gene ends were 5 bases for V and 3 bases for J; bases not matched to a gene: 6. Germline CDR1 SEHNR, CDR2 FQNEAQ (reference sequence).

V is TRBV24-1 and J is TRBJ1-5; tentative D call: TRBD1 (5 bases). Trimming took 4 bases from V and 7 from J, leaving 10 bases between them. From germline, CDR1 is KGHDR and CDR2 SFDVKD. CDR3 size: 13 residues. CDR3: CATSDSRGQPQHF. For the CDR3, the DNA is TGTGCCACCAGTGACTCAAGGGGACAGCCCCAGCATTTT.

The chain combines TRBV18 with TRBJ1-1, with 7 nucleotides matching TRBD1. Germline-derived CDR1 and CDR2 are KGHSH and LQKENI. The CDR3 has 12 amino acids. The V segment lost 3 bases and the J segment 7 bases; nucleotides outside the gene matches: 2. The DNA of the CDR3 is TGTGCCAGCTCACCGGGGGACAGTGAAGCTTTCTTT. Its translation: CASSPGDSEAFF.

This chain links TRBV6-6 with TRBJ1-2; no reliable D call. The V gene lost 2 bases and the J gene lost 8 bases, with 12 bases spanning the gap. Germline V gives CDR1 MNHNY, CDR2 SVGAGI (reference sequence). The CDR3 consists of 13 residues. The CDR3 nucleotides read TGTGCCAGCAGTTACGGGGAGGGTAAAGGCTACACCTTC. It specifies CASSYGEGKGYTF.

The count of this clone is one. The chain combines TRBV4-1 with TRBJ1-2; D is uncertain. Germline CDR1 reads MGHRA; CDR2 reads YSYEKL. The CDR3 has 14 amino acids. Trimming shortened V by 1 base and J by 1 base, and 7 bases separated the two germline ends. CDR3 loop: CASSQVGVNYGYTF. As DNA, the CDR3 is TGCGCCAGCAGCCAAGTCGGGGTTAACTATGGCTACACCTTC.

This clone was counted once. The CDR3 reads CASMEGYTQYF. Written as DNA, the CDR3 is TGTGCCAGCATGGAGGGATATACGCAGTATTTT. The chain has TRBV27 and TRBJ2-3; TRBD2 might be the D (6 bases). The germline V gene encodes CDR1 MNHEY and CDR2 SMNVEV (reference sequence). CDR3 length: 11 amino acids. The germline V and J ends were trimmed by 7 bases and 7 bases, with 9 bases remaining between them.

This chain uses TRBV29-1 with TRBJ2-5, with 7 bases fitting TRBD1. This CDR3 is built from 15 residues. J lost 1 base, V lost 7 bases, and 12 bases had no gene match. Germline CDR1 and CDR2: SQVTM and ANQGSEA. As DNA, the CDR3 is TGCAGCGCCATGGGACAGATGATTACCCAAGAGACCCAGTACTTC. As protein: CSAMGQMITQETQYF.

This clone was observed a single time. The V call is TRBV27, the J call TRBJ1-3, with D maybe TRBD1 (5 bases). Germline values: CDR1 MNHEY, CDR2 SMNVEV (reference sequence). CDR3 length: 15 amino acids. The V end lost 0 bases, the J end lost 4 bases, and 10 bases lay between the germline ends. CDR3 sequence: CASSLSGGGGNTIYF. The CDR3 DNA reads as TGTGCCAGCAGTTTATCCGGGGGAGGGGGAAACACCATATATTTT.

The chain has TRBV28 and TRBJ1-5; D is unclear. Germline assignment: CDR1 MDHEN and CDR2 SYDVKM. CDR3 length: 14 residues. V was clipped by 2 bases and J by 5 bases, with 10 bases between them. CDR3 sequence reads: CASSLIEFDQPQHF. The DNA of the CDR3 is TGTGCCAGCAGTTTAATAGAGTTTGATCAGCCCCAGCATTTT. The full variable domain, rest sourced from reference TRBV28 and TRBJ1-5, is DVKVTQSSRYLVKRTGEKVFLECVQDMDHENMFWYRQDPGLGLRLIYFSYDVKMKEKGDIPEGYSVSREKKERFSLILESASTNQTSMYLCASSLIEFDQPQHFGDGTRLSIL.

Here the CDR3 DNA reads TGCGCCAGCAGCCAAGATAGGGCAGGGGGCTTCTATGGCTACACCTTC. It specifies CASSQDRAGGFYGYTF. The chain carries TRBV4-1 and TRBJ1-2, with 8 bases lining up with TRBD1. The trim removed 0 bases at V and 4 bases at J, leaving 7 bases unmatched. There are 16 residues in the CDR3. Looked up from germline, CDR1 is MGHRA and CDR2 is YSYEKL.

In its sample, this clone was seen a few times. The chain recombines TRBV2 with TRBJ2-7; tentative D call: TRBD1 (6 bases). CDR1 is SNHLY, CDR2 FYNNEI, per germline. Trimming cost V 6 bases and J 6 bases, with 18 bases left between them. The CDR3 sequence is 14 residues long. The CDR3 spells CASRPSTGTPEQYF. The CDR3 nucleotides read TGTGCCAGCAGACCATCCACAGGGACCCCCGAGCAGTACTTC.